This TCR beta chain was identified during a study of Ad26.COV2.S vaccination and SARS-CoV-2 variants. Study details: Participant was drawn from the COV1001 Ad26.COV2.S trial arm.

Overall study findings and caveats: The TCR breadth and depth analyses may have produced an underestimate of total T cell responses. Post-vaccination breadth of spike-specific CD8+ and CD4+ T cell responses was reportedly substantial.

With regard to this clone: The antigen remains unidentified.

Treatment: around 19 received Ad26.COV2.S at low or high dose, single or two shots; about 5 received placebo; per-sample allocation not given. Vaccine and placebo recipients were sampled on day 63 after the first injection. Assay: immunoSEQ multiplex PCR; the TCRdb copy retains only in-frame clones and omits some. The table includes hundreds of thousands of clones, 80% to 95% detected once. The specimen was peripheral blood, collected in a trial of Ad26.COV2.S vaccine versus placebo. This receptor was identified in a person aged 18-60 years who received the Ad26.COV2.S COVID-19 vaccine or a placebo.

The CDR3 spells CASKFWTNSETQYF. Written as DNA, the CDR3 is TGTGCCAGCAAGTTCTGGACTAATTCAGAGACCCAGTACTTC. The chain carries TRBV27 and TRBJ2-5; the D gene is possibly TRBD2 (6 bases). CDR3 length: 14 residues. Germline-derived CDR1 and CDR2 are MNHEY and SMNVEV (reference sequence). V shed 7 bases and J shed 4 bases, with 16 bases lying between them.